A selection of T cell receptor beta chains follows, all from one sample in a study of beta chain features in type 1 diabetes. TCRdb's table, derived via immunoSEQ multiplex PCR, lists solely in-frame clones and lacks some. The repertoire consists of hundreds of thousands of clones, with more than 12% occurring once and the leading ten covering 0.035% to 0.045%. Material for sequencing was naive CD4+ T cells from blood. Source of these receptors: a man aged 18 to 30 with type 1 diabetes. Both conserved end residues are part of each CDR3. A D gene is named only where the DNA matches it firmly. Expanded clones are given a class, and other clones once, few, many or no size at all.

J gene,D gene,CDR3 length,clone size,V gene,CDR3 DNA,CDR3 protein
TRBJ1-3,-,13,once,TRBV30,TGTGCCTGGAGTGTTCGGGGGGCAAACACCATATATTTT,CAWSVRGANTIYF
TRBJ2-1,TRBD2,15,-,TRBV13,TGTGCCAGCAGCGGAGGACTAGCGGGAGTCCTTGAGCAGTTCTTC,CASSGGLAGVLEQFF
TRBJ1-5,-,13,-,TRBV2,TGTGCCAGCAGATCCTATAGCAATCAGCCCCAGCATTTT,CASRSYSNQPQHF
TRBJ1-2,-,11,-,TRBV28,TGTGCCACCCAGTTCAACTATGGCTACACCTTC,CATQFNYGYTF
TRBJ1-3,-,15,few,TRBV6-6,TGTGCCAGCAGCCCCCGGAGGGATGACGGAAACACCATATATTTT,CASSPRRDDGNTIYF
TRBJ2-3,-,13,-,TRBV30,TGTGCCTCCCCTGGCCAGAGGTCAGATACGCAGTATTTT,CASPGQRSDTQYF
TRBJ1-1,-,15,-,TRBV4-3,TGCGCCAGCAGCCAAGACTCAGGGGTAGGGACTGAAGCTTTCTTT,CASSQDSGVGTEAFF
TRBJ1-3,-,13,-,TRBV12-5,TGTGCTAGTGGCGGCGGTTCGGGAAACACCATATATTTT,CASGGGSGNTIYF
TRBJ1-5,-,13,-,TRBV7-2,TGTGCCAGCAGCTTAGAGAAGGGTGGGCCCCAGCATTTT,CASSLEKGGPQHF
TRBJ1-2,-,14,few,TRBV19,TGTGCCAGTAGTATCCTGACAGCTAACTATGGCTACACCTTC,CASSILTANYGYTF
TRBJ1-5,-,15,few,TRBV28,TGTGCCAGCACGCAGGGGACCCTCCTTCATCAGCCCCAGCATTTT,CASTQGTLLHQPQHF
TRBJ2-1,TRBD1,13,-,TRBV9,TGTGCCAGCAGCGTGGACAGGGTTAATGAGCAGTTCTTC,CASSVDRVNEQFF
TRBJ1-6,-,18,-,TRBV21-1,TGTGCCAGCAGCAAATCGAGGTTTGGAGGGGCGGGGAATTCACCCCTCCACTTT,CASSKSRFGGAGNSPLHF
TRBJ2-3,-,14,-,TRBV30,TGTGCCTGGAGTCGTCAGGGAGGCCCAGATACGCAGTATTTT,CAWSRQGGPDTQYF
TRBJ2-3,TRBD2,15,-,TRBV11-2,TGTGCCAGCAGCTCTACTAGCGGGAGACGTGGTACGCAGTATTTT,CASSSTSGRRGTQYF
TRBJ2-1,TRBD1,12,-,TRBV6-5,TGTGCCAGCGGCCAGGGGGTAGGTGAGCAGTTCTTC,CASGQGVGEQFF
TRBJ2-1,TRBD2,15,few,TRBV10-3,TGTGCCATCAGTCCCACGGGGACTAGCAACAATGAGCAGTTCTTC,CAISPTGTSNNEQFF
TRBJ2-3,-,15,-,TRBV10-2,TGCGCCAGCAGTGACAGGGCAGGTTTTGTGGATACGCAGTATTTT,CASSDRAGFVDTQYF
TRBJ1-1,-,16,-,TRBV4-3,TGCGCCAGCAGCCAAGATCTAAGGCAGGGAAACACTGAAGCTTTCTTT,CASSQDLRQGNTEAFF
TRBJ1-2,-,15,few,TRBV4-2,TGTGCCAGCAGCCAAGGATCCGGGGTTAACTATGGCTACACCTTC,CASSQGSGVNYGYTF